The 17 T cell receptor beta chains below come from one sample, sequenced in a study of metastatic and nonmetastatic thyroid tumors. Among the patients, none had received any treatment before thyroid surgery. Through MiXCR, TCRdb re-clonotyped the PCR reads. The sample yields tens of thousands of clones, more than 13% seen once. Specimen: blood. These receptors originate from a male donor with papillary thyroid cancer or a benign thyroid nodule (not recorded which). Some clones in this sample may be carry-over from other donors' samples.

This clone has ten or more counts. The V and J genes are TRBV11-3 and TRBJ1-6; 8 bases map to TRBD1. Germline CDR1 is SGHNT and CDR2 is YENEEA. The CDR3 loop spans 14 amino acids. V lost 5 bases, J lost 14 bases, and 11 bases stayed unmatched. CDR3 region: CASSPRTGPSSLHF. The CDR3 region has the DNA TGTGCCAGCAGCCCGCGGACAGGGCCCTCTTCCCTCCACTTT.

In its sample, this clone was seen many times. The chain uses TRBV6-5 and TRBJ2-2, with D perhaps matching TRBD1 (5 bases). Germline-derived CDR1 and CDR2 are MNHEY and SVGAGI. The CDR3 spans 17 residues. The germline V and J ends were trimmed by 0 bases and 5 bases, with 16 bases remaining between them. The CDR3 sequence: CASSYSLLGLGTGELFF. As DNA, the CDR3 is TGTGCCAGCAGTTACTCCCTGCTGGGGCTGGGGACCGGGGAGCTGTTTTTT.

This clone showed up many times. J is TRBJ2-1 and V is TRBV2; D ambiguous. V shed 0 bases and J shed 6 bases, with 12 bases lying between them. Germline V lookup: CDR1 SNHLY, CDR2 FYNNEI. The CDR3 runs 15 residues. The CDR3 DNA reads TGTGCCAGCAGTGAAGCCCTAAGAATCGGCAATGAGCAGTTCTTC. Residues: CASSEALRIGNEQFF.

This clone was seen repeatedly, ten times or more. The gene calls are TRBV28 and TRBJ1-4; D perhaps matches TRBD1 (6 bases). The germline CDR1 and CDR2 sequences are MDHEN and SYDVKM. This CDR3 spans 17 amino acids. V lost 5 bases and J lost 7, with 23 bases in between. Here the CDR3 reads CASSAEIGGAGREKLFF. CDR3 DNA sequence: TGTGCCAGCAGTGCAGAAATAGGGGGGGCCGGGCGTGAAAAACTGTTTTTT.

This clone occurred many times. This chain uses TRBV7-9 with TRBJ2-7; D is ambiguous. V gave up 5 bases and J gave up 5 bases, with 16 bases separating them. In germline, CDR1 is SEHNR, CDR2 FQNEAQ (reference sequence). The CDR3 loop spans 14 amino acids. CDR3: CASSKAGLENEQYF. The CDR3 coding sequence is TGTGCCAGCAGCAAGGCAGGCTTAGAAAACGAGCAGTACTTC. The variable domain in full, completed from reference TRBV7-9 and TRBJ2-7, reads DTGVSQNPRHKITKRGQNVTFRCDPISEHNRLYWYRQTLGQGPEFLTYFQNEAQLEKSRLLSDRFSAERPKGSFSTLEIQRTEQGDSAMYLCASSKAGLENEQYFGPGTRLTVT.

The chain recombines TRBV7-2 with TRBJ2-1; D is uncertain. This CDR3 region has 13 residues. CDR1 and CDR2 (germline): SGHTA, FQGNSA. V gave up 4 bases and J gave up 13 bases, with 17 bases separating them. CDR3 DNA: TGTGCCAGCAGCTCTACCGGTACTACGTCCCAGTTCTTC. Residues: CASSSTGTTSQFF. Looking up the rest from reference TRBV7-2 and TRBJ2-1 gives the full variable domain: GAGVSQSPSNKVTEKGKDVELRCDPISGHTALYWYRQSLGQGLEFLIYFQGNSAPDKSGLPSDRFSAERTGGSVSTLTIQRTQQEDSAVYLCASSSTGTTSQFFGPGTRLTVL.

CDR3 nucleotide sequence: TGCGCCAGCAGCTTGGGGTATACGGGAGGCCGCGACGAGCAGTACGTC. This gives the protein CASSLGYTGGRDEQYV. The chain links TRBV5-1 to TRBJ2-7, with TRBD2 matching over 7 bases. The junction had 11 bases not matched to a gene; V was cut back by 0 bases and J by 5 bases. The CDR3 sequence is 16 residues long. Germline assignment: CDR1 SGHRS and CDR2 YFSETQ.

The table lists this clone with many counts. The gene calls are TRBV6-1 and TRBJ1-4, with a tentative D call TRBD1 (5 bases). This CDR3 has 14 amino acids. V lost 4 bases and J 7 bases, leaving 13 bases between the germline ends. Looked up from germline, CDR1 is MNHNS and CDR2 is SASEGT. In nucleotides, the CDR3 is TGTGCCAGCAGTGCAGGGAGCGGTGGTGAAAAACTGTTTTTT. This codes for CASSAGSGGEKLFF.

This clone was counted many times. V and J are TRBV4-1 and TRBJ1-1, with D uncertain. This CDR3 has 15 residues. Deletions cut 5 bases from V and 0 bases from J, with 13 bases between. CDR1 and CDR2 from the germline V gene are MGHRA and YSYEKL. Here the CDR3 reads CASSIGGIVNTEAFF. CDR3 sequence (DNA): TGCGCCAGCAGCATCGGAGGAATCGTGAACACTGAAGCTTTCTTT.

This clone was recorded many times. This chain links TRBV10-3 with TRBJ2-3, with D unresolved. The V gene's germline CDR1 is ENHRY and CDR2 SYGVKD. The CDR3 sequence is 14 residues long. The V end lost 8 bases, the J end lost 2 bases, and 14 bases lay between the germline ends. In DNA, the CDR3 is TGTGCCATCGCCGGCAGAGAGTTCACAGATACGCAGTATTTT. It encodes CAIAGREFTDTQYF.

Comment on this clone: This may come from a read error, since a much larger clone is one base off. This sequence joins TRBV5-4 and TRBJ2-1, with D possibly matching TRBD2 (5 bases). V was trimmed by 2 bases and J by 5 bases, leaving 14 bases between them. The CDR3 contains 15 residues. Germline V gene lookup returns CDR1 SGHNT and CDR2 YYREEE (reference sequence). CDR3 region: CASSFAGETNNEQFF. CDR3 bases: TGTGCCAGCAGCTTTGCCGGGGAGACTAACAATGAGCAGTTCTTC.

This clone was counted between two and nine times. The V and J genes are TRBV6-1 and TRBJ2-7, with TRBD2 as a possible D gene (5 bases). Germline V gene sequence: CDR1 MNHNS, CDR2 SASEGT. V was shortened by 6 bases and J by 2 bases, with 17 bases between the two germline ends. This CDR3 has 15 residues. The CDR3 sequence: CASSISPSSTYEQYV. The CDR3 coding sequence is TGTGCCAGCAGCATATCCCCTAGCAGCACCTACGAGCAGTACGTC.

Many counts were recorded for this clone. V and J are TRBV6-1 and TRBJ2-3, with D uncertain. Germline CDR1 and CDR2: MNHNS and SASEGT. V shed 6 bases and J shed 6 bases, with 7 bases lying between them. The CDR3 contains 11 residues. The CDR3 DNA sequence: TGTGCCAGCAGGATGGGGGATACGCAGTATTTT. The encoded protein is CASRMGDTQYF.

This clone showed up many times. The CDR3 reads CASSLGGGRGLLNTGELFF. In nucleotides, the CDR3 is TGTGCCAGCAGCTTAGGAGGGGGGAGGGGACTCTTGAACACCGGGGAGCTGTTTTTT. This rearrangement joins TRBV7-6 to TRBJ2-2; TRBD2 is a possible D gene (7 bases). The germline gives CDR1 SGHVS, CDR2 FNYEAQ. This CDR3 is 19 amino acids long. The germline V and J ends were trimmed by 1 base and 1 base, with 19 bases remaining between them.

V is TRBV18 and J is TRBJ2-7; 11 bases agree with TRBD2. CDR3 length: 14 amino acids. V gave up 3 bases and J gave up 4 bases; unmatched junction bases: 2. Germline loops: CDR1 KGHSH, CDR2 LQKENI. The CDR3 reads CASSPGTSGYEQYF. The DNA for the CDR3 is TGTGCCAGCTCACCGGGGACTAGCGGATACGAGCAGTACTTC.

This clone was observed a few times. This rearrangement joins TRBV2 to TRBJ2-7; 7 bases map to TRBD2. Germline V lookup: CDR1 SNHLY, CDR2 FYNNEI. The CDR3 loop spans 14 amino acids. Trimming at V came to 1 base and at J to 3 bases, leaving 3 bases not matched to a gene. CDR3 protein: CASSEDSGNYEQYF. In nucleotides, the CDR3 is TGTGCCAGCAGTGAAGACAGCGGGAACTACGAGCAGTACTTC.

The sample holds many counts of this clone. The chain has TRBV7-2 and TRBJ2-3; TRBD1 might be the D (5 bases). The V gene's germline CDR1 is SGHTA and CDR2 FQGNSA. This CDR3 is 14 amino acids long. V gave up 5 bases and J gave up 2 bases, with 11 bases separating them. The CDR3 nucleotides are TGTGCCAGCAGCCTTCGACAGACCACAGATACGCAGTATTTT. Translation: CASSLRQTTDTQYF.